The T cell receptor (beta chain) described here comes from a study of blood T cells in healthy people across ages. Broader study findings: Relative to aged donors, long-lived donors carried more naive CD4+ cells and displayed higher diversity. The diversity estimates, figures obtained from one million T cells, were considered underestimates. CMV status of donors was not determined, possibly confounding expanded clonotype changes.

The authors drew 7.5 to 10 milliliters of peripheral blood from each donor. Combining a sample-barcoded 5' primer with a J-beta primer mix, a second PCR ran for roughly 7 to 12 cycles. From the 5' RACE reads, TCRdb called clonotypes with MiXCR, one entry per CDR3 protein. The sample lists roughly 800,000 distinct CDR3 sequences; over 45% were seen once. The V and J ends lost 2 bases and 7 bases respectively, with 12 bases between them. The CDR3 is made up of 14 amino acids. Germline CDR1 MRHNA, CDR2 SNTAGT. On this clonotype itself: Its antigen is not identified.

This sequence was found in a man aged 25 to 45 in good health. The chain has TRBV6-4 and TRBJ2-1; D possibly corresponds to TRBD1 (5 bases). Sequencing was performed on blood. Here the CDR3 DNA reads TGTGCCAGCAGTGACGGGGCCTTGGGGAATGAGCAGTTCTTC. Protein: CASSDGALGNEQFF.